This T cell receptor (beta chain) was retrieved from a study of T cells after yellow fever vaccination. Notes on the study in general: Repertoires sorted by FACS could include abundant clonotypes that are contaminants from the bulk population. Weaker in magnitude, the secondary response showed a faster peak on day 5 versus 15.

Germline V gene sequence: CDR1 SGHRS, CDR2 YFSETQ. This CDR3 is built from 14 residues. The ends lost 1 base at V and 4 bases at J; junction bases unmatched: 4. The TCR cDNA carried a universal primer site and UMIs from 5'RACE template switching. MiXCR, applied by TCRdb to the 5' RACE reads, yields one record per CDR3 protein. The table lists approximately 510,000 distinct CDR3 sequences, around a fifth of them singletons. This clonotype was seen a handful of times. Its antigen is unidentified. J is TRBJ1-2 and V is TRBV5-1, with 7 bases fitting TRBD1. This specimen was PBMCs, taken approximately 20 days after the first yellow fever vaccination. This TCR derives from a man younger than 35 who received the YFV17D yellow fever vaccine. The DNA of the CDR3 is TGCGCCAGCAGCTTGTGGACAGGAGGCTATGGCTACACCTTC. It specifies CASSLWTGGYGYTF.